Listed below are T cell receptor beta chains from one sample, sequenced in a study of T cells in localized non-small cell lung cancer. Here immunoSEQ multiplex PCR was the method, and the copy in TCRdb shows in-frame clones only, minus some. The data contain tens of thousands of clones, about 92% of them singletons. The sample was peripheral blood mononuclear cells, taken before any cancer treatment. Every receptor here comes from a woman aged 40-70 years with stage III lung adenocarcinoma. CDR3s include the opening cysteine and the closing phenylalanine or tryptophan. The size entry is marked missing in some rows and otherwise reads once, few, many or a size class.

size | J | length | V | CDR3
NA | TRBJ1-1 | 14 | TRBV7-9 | CASSLMEHNTEAFF
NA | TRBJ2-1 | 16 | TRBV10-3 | CAISESNSLRTPEQFF
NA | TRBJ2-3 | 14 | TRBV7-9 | CASSDRDGTDTQYF
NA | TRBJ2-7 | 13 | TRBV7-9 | CASSRDSSYEQYF
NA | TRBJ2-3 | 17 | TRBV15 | CATSREILSGGTDTQYF
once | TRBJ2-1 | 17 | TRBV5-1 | CASSLGTSGGLINEQFF
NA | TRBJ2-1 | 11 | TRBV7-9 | CAGDSDNEQFF
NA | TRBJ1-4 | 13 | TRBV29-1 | CSVAGQGFEKLFF
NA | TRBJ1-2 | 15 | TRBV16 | CASSQPEAELWGYTF
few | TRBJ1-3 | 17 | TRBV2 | CASRALLRTSSGNTIYF
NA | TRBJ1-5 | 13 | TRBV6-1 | CASSEGPDQPQHF
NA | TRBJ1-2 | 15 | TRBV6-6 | CASSPKGRENYGYTF
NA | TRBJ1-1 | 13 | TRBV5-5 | CASSITEYTEAFF
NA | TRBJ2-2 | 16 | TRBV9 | CASSLLADSRTGELFF
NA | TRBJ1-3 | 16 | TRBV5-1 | CASSLRTGGSGNTIYF
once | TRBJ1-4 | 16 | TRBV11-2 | CASSLAMTGDGEKLFF
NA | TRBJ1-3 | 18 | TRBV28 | CASSTAPYRGRAGNTIYF
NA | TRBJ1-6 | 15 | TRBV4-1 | CASSQEEGRNSPLHF
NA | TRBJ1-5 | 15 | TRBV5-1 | CASSLGEHTNQPQHF
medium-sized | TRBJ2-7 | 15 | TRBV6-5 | CASSLSVGSSYEQYF
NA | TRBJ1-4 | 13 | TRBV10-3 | CAISEMVDEKLFF
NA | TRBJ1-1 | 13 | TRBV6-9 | CASSLGSNTEAFF